The TCR beta chain under discussion was sequenced for a study of shared clonotypes between healthy human individuals. V was pared by 3 bases and J by 5 bases, with 9 bases of the junction left unmatched. CDR1 SEHNR and CDR2 FQNEAQ come from the germline V gene (reference sequence). The CDR3 has 17 amino acids. Data came from immunoSEQ multiplex PCR; TCRdb stores just in-frame clones and leaves some out. The sample lists 600,000 to 750,000 clones; about three quarters were seen once. This TCR was sampled from a woman aged 30 to 39 in good health. Sequenced material: memory CD4+ T cells sorted from blood. This sample's subset: CD45RA-negative fraction. The chain uses TRBV7-9 and TRBJ2-5; 13 positions match TRBD2. CDR3: CASSFGLAGVLTETQYF. Written as DNA, the CDR3 is TGTGCCAGCAGCTTCGGACTAGCGGGAGTGCTAACGGAGACCCAGTACTTC.